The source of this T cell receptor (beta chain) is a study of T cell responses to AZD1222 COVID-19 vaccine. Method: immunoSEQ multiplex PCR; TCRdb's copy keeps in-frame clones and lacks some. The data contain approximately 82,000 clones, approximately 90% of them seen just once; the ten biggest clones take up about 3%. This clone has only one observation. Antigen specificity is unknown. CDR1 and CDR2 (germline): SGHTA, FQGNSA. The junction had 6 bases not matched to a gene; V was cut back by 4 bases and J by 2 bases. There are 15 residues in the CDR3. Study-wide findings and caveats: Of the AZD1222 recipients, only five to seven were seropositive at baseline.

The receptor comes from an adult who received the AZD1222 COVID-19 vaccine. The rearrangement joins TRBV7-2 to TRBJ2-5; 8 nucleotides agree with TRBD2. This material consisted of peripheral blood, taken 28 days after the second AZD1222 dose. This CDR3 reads CASSSVAGSQETQYF. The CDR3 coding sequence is TGTGCCAGCAGCTCGGTAGCGGGGAGTCAAGAGACCCAGTACTTC. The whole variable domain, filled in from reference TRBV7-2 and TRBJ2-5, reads GAGVSQSPSNKVTEKGKDVELRCDPISGHTALYWYRQSLGQGLEFLIYFQGNSAPDKSGLPSDRFSAERTGGSVSTLTIQRTQQEDSAVYLCASSSVAGSQETQYFGPGTRLLVL.